This T cell receptor (beta chain) stems from a study of blood T cell repertoires in COVID-19. Turning to the study itself: The origin of the acute and convalescent COVID-19 samples was the United States, Italy and Spain.

Authors' data handling: Reference gene primer amplification in the assay estimated nucleated cell counts. Sequencing used immunoSEQ multiplex PCR; TCRdb keeps in-frame clones, though not all of them. That table furnishes V, J and clone size, whereas the DNA furnished D and trimming. The sample lists 100,000 to 150,000 clones, 70% to 85% occurring once. The V end lost 4 bases, the J end lost 9 bases, and 12 bases lay between the germline ends. CDR1 and CDR2 (germline): LGHDT, YNNKEL (reference sequence). This CDR3 comprises 12 residues. This clone has just one count. The clonotype comes from a human donor with acute or convalescent COVID-19. The donor label of this sample is uncertain. The sequenced sample was peripheral blood. The genes are TRBV3-1 (or the pseudogene TRBV3-2) and TRBJ1-2; D not certain. The CDR3 coding sequence is TGTGCCAGCAGCCCCCGCGATTTTAGCTACACCTTC. Translated, it gives CASSPRDFSYTF.